This T cell receptor beta chain emerged from a study of beta chain features in type 1 diabetes. General study findings and limits: People with Type 1 diabetes carried modestly yet significantly shorter TCRB CDR3s in all four CD4+ subsets. More deletions and fewer insertions at VDJ junctions were found in patients with type 1 diabetes. PCR might favor shorter templates, but any such skew would affect patients and controls equally.

V lost 6 bases and J 8 bases, leaving 9 bases between the germline ends. CDR3 length: 11 amino acids. In germline, CDR1 is MNHNY, CDR2 SVGAGI (reference sequence). This clone was detected ten times or more. Antigen specificity is unknown. All of the isolated RNA was reverse transcribed, so expressed TCRB transcripts were sequenced. Data came from immunoSEQ multiplex PCR; TCRdb stores just in-frame clones and leaves some out. The sample lists almost 350,000 clones, roughly 9% occurring once. Sequenced material: central memory CD4+ T cells from blood. The chain joins TRBV6-6 to TRBJ2-3; D possibly corresponds to TRBD1 (7 bases). The clonotype comes from a man aged 25 to 40 with type 1 diabetes. CDR3 region: CASSQGGTQYF. Written as DNA, the CDR3 is TGTGCCAGCAGCCAGGGGGGTACGCAGTATTTT.